This T cell receptor (beta chain) was identified in a study of T cell repertoires in cytomegalovirus infection (dated by TCRdb to between 2018 and 2021). In terms of the full investigation: Recently identified HLA-C-restricted CMV epitopes, whose presentation resists viral immunomodulation, were targeted by peptide stimulations together with well-studied HLA-B-restricted epitopes. Because public TCR beta signatures pointed to carriage of CMV infection together with the matching HLA type, the HLA type of each donor mattered for the analysis.

A distance of 18 bases separates the germline ends of V and J, which lose 3 bases and 6 bases respectively. The CDR3 sequence holds 15 residues, the cysteine and phenylalanine included. Just the 45-base CDR3 DNA is kept, in frame starting at base 1. In the germline V gene, CDR1 corresponds to MNHNS and CDR2 to SASEGT. Overall study outcomes, separate from this receptor: In both this cohort and an independent approximately 370-donor cohort, the cumulative frequency of public TCR beta family members distinguished carriers of CMV infection plus the relevant HLA type. The ex vivo response was dominated by HLA-C-restricted CMV-specific TCR beta clonotypes, which also provided the single most frequent clonotype in two of eight donors.

Explained via the paper, the treatment or condition label denotes: in vitro stimulation with specific CMV peptide epitopes to enrich CMV-specific T cells. This sample was sequenced with an Illumina HiSeq 1500. TCRdb passed the public sequencing reads through fastp at Q25 and MiXCR, retaining productive beta sequences. Identical CDR3 protein sequences are pooled into one entry, listed with their most common genes and DNA. This sample has about 400,000 distinct CDR3 sequences in its table, and about 32% of those were observed once. Jointly, the top ten make up approximately 13% of the sample. Notes on this clonotype: Its antigen is currently not known. The sample holds no much larger clone one base away, and base qualities are not on file.

The sequences come from cultured PBMCs, collected from culture after CMV antigen stimulation. The chain links TRBV6-1 with TRBJ2-7, with a weak D call of TRBD2 (6 bases match). The source is a human donor in good health (CMV status not recorded). Some clones in this sample may be carry-over from other donors' samples. The DNA sequence is as follows: TGTGCCAGCAGTGAGCTAGCGCTTGGAGGTTTCGAGCAGTACTTC. It specifies CASSELALGGFEQYF.